A selection of T cell receptor beta chains follows, all from one sample in a study of T-cell reconstitution after alpha-beta-depleted transplantation in children. TCRdb re-analysed the PCR reads in MiXCR, keeping a single row per CDR3 protein. The table lists around 960,000 distinct CDR3 sequences, under 30% of them singletons. The sequences come from PBMCs, mostly from graft donor cells, collected 360 days after TCRalphabeta/CD19-depleted stem cell transplant. The receptor set was obtained from a boy younger than two who had a stem cell transplant for SCID, so the T cells may come from the graft donor. Both conserved end residues are part of each CDR3. The D gene is left open where the match is weak. Not every row has a clone size; where given, it reads once, few, many or a size class.

CDR3,DNA,V,J,size,D
CASSKAGGPSGTDTQYF,TGTGCCAGCAGTAAGGCGGGGGGGCCCTCGGGAACAGATACGCAGTATTTT,TRBV2,TRBJ2-3,few,TRBD2
CASSQMPGAGGLVNEQFF,TGCGCCAGCAGCCAAATGCCCGGGGCGGGGGGGCTGGTCAATGAGCAGTTCTTC,TRBV4-1,TRBJ2-1,few,TRBD2
CSARTRAGGPVNTIYF,TGCAGTGCTAGAACCCGTGCAGGGGGACCGGTAAACACCATATATTTT,TRBV20-1,TRBJ1-3,few,TRBD1
CASSLAGVNSGNTIYF,TGTGCCAGCAGCCTAGCAGGGGTAAACTCTGGAAACACCATATATTTT,TRBV7-2,TRBJ1-3,NA,NA
CAISEWSLATDTQYF,TGTGCCATCAGTGAATGGTCCCTAGCGACAGATACGCAGTATTTT,TRBV10-3,TRBJ2-3,NA,NA
CATSRDLTSGDGETQYF,TGTGCCACCAGCAGAGATCTGACTAGCGGGGACGGGGAGACCCAGTACTTC,TRBV15,TRBJ2-5,NA,TRBD2
CSASSGGSLSQYF,TGCAGTGCTAGTTCCGGGGGGAGTCTGTCCCAGTACTTC,TRBV20-1,TRBJ2-5,few,TRBD2
CASSPSPWGSYEQYF,TGTGCCAGCAGCCCCTCTCCGTGGGGTTCCTACGAGCAGTACTTC,TRBV3-1,TRBJ2-7,few,NA
CSARKDRADEQYF,TGCAGTGCTAGGAAGGACAGGGCCGACGAGCAGTACTTC,TRBV20-1,TRBJ2-7,NA,TRBD1
CASSLGTGANYGYTF,TGCGCCAGCAGCCTGGGGACAGGAGCTAACTATGGCTACACCTTC,TRBV5-1,TRBJ1-2,few,TRBD1
CASSLEEGDSYEQYF,TGTGCCAGCAGCTTAGAGGAGGGGGACTCCTACGAGCAGTACTTC,TRBV11-2,TRBJ2-7,NA,NA
CSAARTGLSYEQYF,TGCAGTGCGGCACGGACAGGGTTGTCCTACGAGCAGTACTTC,TRBV20-1,TRBJ2-7,NA,TRBD1
CASSYMSGSYEQYF,TGTGCCAGCAGTTACATGAGCGGCTCCTACGAGCAGTACTTC,TRBV6-5,TRBJ2-7,NA,NA
CSARSSGTGTSYF,TGCAGTGCTAGGTCATCCGGGACAGGGACATCGTACTTC,TRBV20-1,TRBJ2-7,NA,TRBD1
CASSLSTSGVSSYNEQFF,TGCGCCAGCAGCTTATCGACTAGCGGGGTAAGCTCCTACAATGAGCAGTTCTTC,TRBV5-1,TRBJ2-1,many,TRBD2
CAISEGGGALDTQYF,TGTGCCATCAGTGAAGGTGGGGGGGCTCTGGATACGCAGTATTTT,TRBV10-3,TRBJ2-3,few,NA
CASSLGAAGADTQYF,TGTGCCAGCAGTTTGGGGGCGGCGGGCGCAGATACGCAGTATTTT,TRBV28,TRBJ2-3,NA,NA
CASSLLFPEYRGSTDTQYF,TGTGCCAGCAGTTTATTGTTCCCCGAGTACCGGGGCAGCACAGATACGCAGTATTTT,TRBV12-3/TRBV12-4,TRBJ2-3,NA,NA
CAISEGPASITDTQYF,TGTGCCATCAGTGAAGGTCCAGCAAGCATTACAGATACGCAGTATTTT,TRBV10-3,TRBJ2-3,NA,NA
CASSLGGGLPTSEQYF,TGTGCCAGCAGTTTGGGGGGTGGGCTACCAACCTCCGAGCAGTACTTC,TRBV12-3/TRBV12-4,TRBJ2-7,NA,NA
CASSSRLDRDGDETQYF,TGCGCCAGCAGCTCCAGGCTGGACAGGGACGGAGACGAGACCCAGTACTTC,TRBV5-1,TRBJ2-5,NA,TRBD1
CASSLLPMRTSGGADEQFF,TGTGCCAGCAGCTTATTACCTATGAGGACTAGCGGGGGGGCCGATGAGCAGTTCTTC,TRBV7-2,TRBJ2-1,few,TRBD2
CASSLGVASAWGREQYF,TGTGCCAGCAGCTTAGGAGTTGCCAGCGCCTGGGGACGCGAGCAGTACTTC,TRBV7-2,TRBJ2-7,NA,NA
CSVRQRGRGNTEAFF,TGCAGCGTTCGCCAGCGAGGCAGGGGGAACACTGAAGCTTTCTTT,TRBV29-1,TRBJ1-1,few,NA
CASSWLDKILYGYTF,TGTGCCAGCAGTTGGCTGGACAAGATACTCTATGGCTACACCTTC,TRBV12-3/TRBV12-4,TRBJ1-2,NA,NA
CSAKPSALSEQYF,TGCAGTGCTAAACCCAGCGCCCTCTCCGAGCAGTACTTC,TRBV20-1,TRBJ2-7,few,NA
CSAPTQGGYEQYF,TGCAGTGCCCCGACCCAGGGAGGGTACGAGCAGTACTTC,TRBV20-1,TRBJ2-7,few,TRBD2
CASSAGMGAYEQYF,TGTGCCAGCAGCGCGGGGATGGGGGCCTACGAGCAGTACTTC,TRBV9,TRBJ2-7,NA,NA
CASSGGDKNIQYF,TGTGCCAGCAGTGGGGGGGACAAAAACATTCAGTACTTC,TRBV12-3/TRBV12-4,TRBJ2-4,few,TRBD2
CASSPRWWGHSTANYGYTF,TGCGCCAGCAGCCCGCGGTGGTGGGGGCACAGCACAGCTAACTATGGCTACACCTTC,TRBV5-1,TRBJ1-2,few,NA
CSASGRSNQPQHF,TGCAGTGCTAGCGGGAGGAGCAATCAGCCCCAGCATTTT,TRBV20-1,TRBJ1-5,NA,NA
CASSQVDQETQYF,TGCGCCAGCAGCCAAGTTGACCAAGAGACCCAGTACTTC,TRBV4-1,TRBJ2-5,few,NA
CSARGLGTQYF,TGCAGTGCGAGAGGTTTGGGGACCCAGTACTTC,TRBV20-1,TRBJ2-5,few,NA
CASASGDRTYEQYF,TGTGCCAGCGCCTCCGGGGACAGAACCTACGAGCAGTACTTC,TRBV27,TRBJ2-7,NA,TRBD1
CASSLAGRLYGYTF,TGCGCCAGCAGCTTGGCTGGCAGGCTCTATGGCTACACCTTC,TRBV5-1,TRBJ1-2,NA,NA
CASSYTNTGSEAFF,TGTGCCAGCAGCTACACCAACACAGGGTCTGAAGCTTTCTTT,TRBV7-3,TRBJ1-1,few,NA
CATSRDRGGVHQPQHF,TGTGCCACCAGCAGAGATCGCGGGGGAGTCCATCAGCCCCAGCATTTT,TRBV15,TRBJ1-5,few,NA
CASNPTSAYTGELFF,TGTGCCAGCAATCCGACCAGCGCTTACACCGGGGAGCTGTTTTTT,TRBV7-9,TRBJ2-2,NA,NA
CASKELAGAGELFF,TGTGCCAGCAAAGAACTAGCGGGGGCCGGGGAGCTGTTTTTT,TRBV2,TRBJ2-2,NA,TRBD2
CASSSSGGGREKLFF,TGTGCCAGCAGCTCATCAGGGGGCGGCAGGGAAAAACTGTTTTTT,TRBV5-6,TRBJ1-4,NA,TRBD1
CASSSLVDYEQYF,TGTGCCAGCAGCTCTCTCGTCGACTACGAGCAGTACTTC,TRBV27,TRBJ2-7,NA,NA